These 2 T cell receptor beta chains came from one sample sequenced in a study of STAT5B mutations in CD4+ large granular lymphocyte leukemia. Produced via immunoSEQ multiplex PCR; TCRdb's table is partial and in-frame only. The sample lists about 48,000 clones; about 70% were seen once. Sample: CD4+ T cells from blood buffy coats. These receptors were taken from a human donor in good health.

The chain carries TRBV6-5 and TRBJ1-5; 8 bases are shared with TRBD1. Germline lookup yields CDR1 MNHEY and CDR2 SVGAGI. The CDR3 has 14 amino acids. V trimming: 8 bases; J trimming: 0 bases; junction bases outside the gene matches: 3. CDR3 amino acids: CASRQGNSNQPQHF. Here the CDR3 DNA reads TGTGCCAGCCGACAGGGGAATAGCAATCAGCCCCAGCATTTT.

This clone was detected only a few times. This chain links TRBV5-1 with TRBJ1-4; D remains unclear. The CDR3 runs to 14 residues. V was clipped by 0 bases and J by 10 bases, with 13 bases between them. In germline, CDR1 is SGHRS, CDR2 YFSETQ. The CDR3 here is CASSLDTSGGKLFF. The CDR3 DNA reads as TGCGCCAGCAGCTTGGATACAAGCGGAGGAAAACTGTTTTTT.